A selection of T cell receptor beta chains follows, all from one sample in a study of Ad26.COV2.S vaccination and SARS-CoV-2 variants. Measured with immunoSEQ multiplex PCR; TCRdb has only the in-frame clones, and not every one. The sample has fewer than 600,000 clones; roughly nine tenths are singletons. The sample consisted of peripheral blood, taken in a trial of Ad26.COV2.S vaccine versus placebo. The receptors originated from a person aged 18-65 years who received the Ad26.COV2.S COVID-19 vaccine or a placebo. Both conserved end residues are part of each CDR3. D genes are given only for firm matches. Clone size appears in some rows only: once, few, many, or a class for an expanded clone.

v_call: TRBV9
clone_size: NA
cdr3_length: 16
j_call: TRBJ1-1
d_call: TRBD1
cdr3_aa: CASSQDRGRENTEAFF
cdr3_nt: TGTGCCAGCAGTCAAGACAGGGGGCGAGAGAACACTGAAGCTTTCTTT

v_call: TRBV28
clone_size: NA
cdr3_length: 15
j_call: TRBJ1-4
d_call: TRBD1
cdr3_aa: CASSSGQGVNEKLFF
cdr3_nt: TGTGCCAGCAGTTCGGGACAGGGGGTTAATGAAAAACTGTTTTTT

v_call: TRBV27
clone_size: NA
cdr3_length: 13
j_call: TRBJ1-1
d_call: NA
cdr3_aa: CASSPEKYTEAFF
cdr3_nt: TGTGCCAGCAGTCCGGAAAAATACACTGAAGCTTTCTTT

v_call: TRBV28
clone_size: NA
cdr3_length: 22
j_call: TRBJ2-1
d_call: TRBD2
cdr3_aa: CASSFAPSRGTSGSRSYNEQFF
cdr3_nt: TGTGCCAGCAGTTTTGCCCCTTCTCGCGGGACTAGCGGGAGTAGGTCCTACAATGAGCAGTTCTTC

v_call: TRBV6-5
clone_size: NA
cdr3_length: 12
j_call: TRBJ2-1
d_call: NA
cdr3_aa: CATAGLPNEQFF
cdr3_nt: TGTGCCACTGCGGGTCTGCCCAATGAGCAGTTCTTC

v_call: TRBV18
clone_size: NA
cdr3_length: 14
j_call: TRBJ1-5
d_call: NA
cdr3_aa: CASSQTGNDQPQHF
cdr3_nt: TGTGCCAGCTCACAAACAGGGAACGATCAGCCCCAGCATTTT

v_call: TRBV4-1
clone_size: NA
cdr3_length: 21
j_call: TRBJ1-4
d_call: NA
cdr3_aa: CASSQDLSGRPPGATNEKLFF
cdr3_nt: TGCGCCAGCAGCCAAGATCTGTCCGGGAGGCCCCCAGGAGCAACTAATGAAAAACTGTTTTTT

v_call: TRBV9
clone_size: NA
cdr3_length: 14
j_call: TRBJ2-3
d_call: NA
cdr3_aa: CASSVDGGADTQYF
cdr3_nt: TGTGCCAGCAGCGTAGATGGGGGTGCAGATACGCAGTATTTT

v_call: TRBV6-5
clone_size: NA
cdr3_length: 15
j_call: TRBJ1-3
d_call: NA
cdr3_aa: CASSPAPLSGNTIYF
cdr3_nt: TGTGCCAGCAGTCCCGCTCCCCTAAGTGGAAACACCATATATTTT

v_call: TRBV6-1
clone_size: few
cdr3_length: 15
j_call: TRBJ2-2
d_call: NA
cdr3_aa: CASSEQGWNTGELFF
cdr3_nt: TGTGCCAGCAGTGAACAGGGTTGGAACACCGGGGAGCTGTTTTTT

v_call: TRBV27
clone_size: NA
cdr3_length: 14
j_call: TRBJ1-2
d_call: TRBD1
cdr3_aa: CASRKTGAHYGYTF
cdr3_nt: TGTGCCAGCAGGAAAACAGGGGCCCACTATGGCTACACCTTC

v_call: TRBV5-1
clone_size: NA
cdr3_length: 16
j_call: TRBJ2-7
d_call: TRBD1
cdr3_aa: CASRFLTGTGSYEQYF
cdr3_nt: TGCGCCAGCCGATTCTTAACCGGGACAGGCTCCTACGAGCAGTACTTC

v_call: TRBV7-9
clone_size: once
cdr3_length: 17
j_call: TRBJ2-3
d_call: NA
cdr3_aa: CASSLIRGELNTDTQYF
cdr3_nt: TGTGCCAGCAGCTTAATAAGGGGAGAGCTAAACACAGATACGCAGTATTTT

v_call: TRBV4-2
clone_size: NA
cdr3_length: 14
j_call: TRBJ1-4
d_call: NA
cdr3_aa: CASSQEATNEKLFF
cdr3_nt: TGTGCCAGCAGCCAGGAGGCAACTAATGAAAAACTGTTTTTT

v_call: TRBV12-3/TRBV12-4
clone_size: NA
cdr3_length: 13
j_call: TRBJ2-5
d_call: NA
cdr3_aa: CASSLGPGETQYF
cdr3_nt: TGTGCCAGCAGTTTAGGGCCTGGGGAGACCCAGTACTTC

v_call: TRBV5-1
clone_size: NA
cdr3_length: 16
j_call: TRBJ2-1
d_call: TRBD2
cdr3_aa: CASSLGTSGRWNEQFF
cdr3_nt: TGCGCCAGCAGCTTGGGGACTAGCGGGAGGTGGAATGAGCAGTTCTTC

v_call: TRBV18
clone_size: NA
cdr3_length: 16
j_call: TRBJ1-1
d_call: NA
cdr3_aa: CASSQEESTLNTEAFF
cdr3_nt: TGTGCCAGCTCACAAGAAGAGTCGACATTGAACACTGAAGCTTTCTTT

v_call: TRBV5-1
clone_size: NA
cdr3_length: 17
j_call: TRBJ1-4
d_call: TRBD1
cdr3_aa: CASSPKRDRGTNEKLFF
cdr3_nt: TGCGCCAGCAGCCCGAAAAGGGACAGGGGCACTAATGAAAAACTGTTTTTT

v_call: TRBV29-1
clone_size: NA
cdr3_length: 11
j_call: TRBJ1-1
d_call: NA
cdr3_aa: CSVDVGVEAFF
cdr3_nt: TGCAGCGTTGACGTCGGGGTTGAAGCTTTCTTT

v_call: TRBV7-8
clone_size: NA
cdr3_length: 13
j_call: TRBJ2-1
d_call: NA
cdr3_aa: CASSQRYVNEQFF
cdr3_nt: TGTGCCAGCAGCCAAAGGTACGTCAATGAGCAGTTCTTC

v_call: TRBV14
clone_size: NA
cdr3_length: 13
j_call: TRBJ1-2
d_call: TRBD1
cdr3_aa: CASSGTGRDGYTF
cdr3_nt: TGTGCCAGCAGCGGGACAGGTCGTGATGGCTACACCTTC

v_call: TRBV11-2
clone_size: NA
cdr3_length: 16
j_call: TRBJ2-7
d_call: TRBD1
cdr3_aa: CTSSSTVGQASYEQYF
cdr3_nt: TGTACCAGCAGCTCCACCGTGGGACAGGCGAGCTACGAGCAGTACTTC

v_call: TRBV4-1
clone_size: NA
cdr3_length: 14
j_call: TRBJ2-3
d_call: NA
cdr3_aa: CASSPDRFTDTQYF
cdr3_nt: TGCGCCAGCAGCCCTGACAGGTTCACAGATACGCAGTATTTT

v_call: TRBV4-2
clone_size: NA
cdr3_length: 18
j_call: TRBJ1-5
d_call: NA
cdr3_aa: CASSQDKAAGITNQPQHF
cdr3_nt: TGTGCCAGCAGCCAAGATAAGGCGGCCGGGATCACCAATCAGCCCCAGCATTTT

v_call: TRBV7-2
clone_size: NA
cdr3_length: 14
j_call: TRBJ1-3
d_call: NA
cdr3_aa: CASSLDVGGNTIYF
cdr3_nt: TGTGCCAGCAGCTTAGACGTGGGTGGAAACACCATATATTTT

v_call: TRBV28
clone_size: once
cdr3_length: 18
j_call: TRBJ2-1
d_call: TRBD2
cdr3_aa: CASLQLAGGSNSYNEQFF
cdr3_nt: TGTGCCAGCTTGCAACTAGCGGGAGGGTCTAACTCCTACAATGAGCAGTTCTTC

v_call: TRBV11-2
clone_size: NA
cdr3_length: 13
j_call: TRBJ1-1
d_call: NA
cdr3_aa: CASSIRTNTEAFF
cdr3_nt: TGTGCCAGCAGCATAAGGACAAACACTGAAGCTTTCTTT

v_call: TRBV18
clone_size: NA
cdr3_length: 13
j_call: TRBJ2-5
d_call: NA
cdr3_aa: CASSPLFQETQYF
cdr3_nt: TGTGCCAGCTCACCCCTTTTCCAAGAGACCCAGTACTTC

v_call: TRBV6-6
clone_size: NA
cdr3_length: 13
j_call: TRBJ2-5
d_call: NA
cdr3_aa: CASSYWGAETQYF
cdr3_nt: TGTGCCAGCAGTTATTGGGGGGCCGAGACCCAGTACTTC

v_call: TRBV4-2
clone_size: NA
cdr3_length: 15
j_call: TRBJ2-3
d_call: NA
cdr3_aa: CASSQETRFTDTQYF
cdr3_nt: TGTGCCAGCAGCCAAGAAACTAGATTTACAGATACGCAGTATTTT

v_call: TRBV5-4
clone_size: NA
cdr3_length: 15
j_call: TRBJ2-5
d_call: TRBD1
cdr3_aa: CASSKRDRAWETQYF
cdr3_nt: TGTGCCAGCAGCAAGAGGGACAGGGCTTGGGAGACCCAGTACTTC

v_call: TRBV13
clone_size: NA
cdr3_length: 13
j_call: TRBJ1-1
d_call: TRBD1
cdr3_aa: CASSFRTGPEAFF
cdr3_nt: TGTGCCAGCAGCTTTCGGACAGGGCCTGAAGCTTTCTTT

v_call: TRBV7-9
clone_size: NA
cdr3_length: 14
j_call: TRBJ1-1
d_call: NA
cdr3_aa: CASSLEATYTEAFF
cdr3_nt: TGTGCCAGCAGCTTAGAAGCGACATATACTGAAGCTTTCTTT

v_call: TRBV6-2/TRBV6-3
clone_size: NA
cdr3_length: 15
j_call: TRBJ2-3
d_call: NA
cdr3_aa: CASSYPNGRTDTQYF
cdr3_nt: TGTGCCAGCAGTTACCCTAACGGGCGCACAGATACGCAGTATTTT

v_call: TRBV20-1
clone_size: NA
cdr3_length: 10
j_call: TRBJ2-7
d_call: NA
cdr3_aa: CSADKYEQYF
cdr3_nt: TGCAGTGCTGATAAGTACGAGCAGTACTTC

v_call: TRBV2
clone_size: NA
cdr3_length: 11
j_call: TRBJ2-5
d_call: NA
cdr3_aa: CASRTGETQYF
cdr3_nt: TGTGCCAGCCGGACTGGGGAGACCCAGTACTTC

v_call: TRBV25-1
clone_size: once
cdr3_length: 13
j_call: TRBJ2-3
d_call: NA
cdr3_aa: CASSRAAPDTQYF
cdr3_nt: TGTGCCAGCAGTCGGGCAGCCCCAGATACGCAGTATTTT

v_call: TRBV6-5
clone_size: NA
cdr3_length: 15
j_call: TRBJ2-7
d_call: NA
cdr3_aa: CASIFTGTLLDEQYF
cdr3_nt: TGTGCCAGCATCTTTACAGGGACCCTTTTGGACGAGCAGTACTTC

v_call: TRBV28
clone_size: NA
cdr3_length: 15
j_call: TRBJ2-2
d_call: NA
cdr3_aa: CASSLWTANTGELFF
cdr3_nt: TGTGCCAGCAGTCTCTGGACGGCGAACACCGGGGAGCTGTTTTTT

v_call: TRBV2
clone_size: NA
cdr3_length: 18
j_call: TRBJ1-3
d_call: TRBD1
cdr3_aa: CASSEAGAQDREGNTIYF
cdr3_nt: TGTGCCAGCAGTGAAGCCGGGGCACAGGACAGGGAAGGAAACACCATATATTTT

v_call: TRBV29-1
clone_size: once
cdr3_length: 14
j_call: TRBJ2-7
d_call: TRBD2
cdr3_aa: CSVTPGLASYEQYF
cdr3_nt: TGCAGCGTCACCCCGGGACTAGCGTCCTACGAGCAGTACTTC

v_call: TRBV7-3
clone_size: NA
cdr3_length: 14
j_call: TRBJ1-2
d_call: NA
cdr3_aa: CASSLTSGDYGYTF
cdr3_nt: TGTGCCAGCAGCTTAACTAGTGGAGACTATGGCTACACCTTC

v_call: TRBV7-8
clone_size: NA
cdr3_length: 18
j_call: TRBJ1-6
d_call: TRBD1
cdr3_aa: CASSSTGQTPSYNSPLHF
cdr3_nt: TGTGCCAGCAGCTCGACGGGACAGACACCTTCCTATAATTCACCCCTCCACTTT

v_call: TRBV19
clone_size: NA
cdr3_length: 16
j_call: TRBJ1-1
d_call: NA
cdr3_aa: CASSPGRARMNTEAFF
cdr3_nt: TGTGCCAGTAGCCCCGGCCGGGCCCGGATGAACACTGAAGCTTTCTTT

v_call: TRBV27
clone_size: NA
cdr3_length: 15
j_call: TRBJ2-2
d_call: NA
cdr3_aa: CASRPGLLNTGELFF
cdr3_nt: TGTGCCAGCAGACCGGGACTCTTGAACACCGGGGAGCTGTTTTTT

v_call: TRBV27
clone_size: once
cdr3_length: 12
j_call: TRBJ2-5
d_call: TRBD1
cdr3_aa: CASRNRGETQYF
cdr3_nt: TGTGCCAGCAGAAACAGGGGAGAGACCCAGTACTTC

v_call: TRBV4-1
clone_size: NA
cdr3_length: 17
j_call: TRBJ2-1
d_call: TRBD2
cdr3_aa: CASSHIPSASGIYEQFF
cdr3_nt: TGCGCCAGCAGCCACATCCCGTCGGCTAGCGGGATTTATGAGCAGTTCTTC

v_call: TRBV18
clone_size: NA
cdr3_length: 15
j_call: TRBJ2-3
d_call: TRBD2
cdr3_aa: CASSRSLADTDTQYF
cdr3_nt: TGTGCCAGCTCACGGTCTCTAGCGGACACAGATACGCAGTATTTT

v_call: TRBV19
clone_size: NA
cdr3_length: 19
j_call: TRBJ1-1
d_call: TRBD1
cdr3_aa: CASSNSRRDRGQRNTEAFF
cdr3_nt: TGTGCCAGTAGCAACTCCCGGAGGGACAGGGGGCAGCGAAACACTGAAGCTTTCTTT

v_call: TRBV30
clone_size: NA
cdr3_length: 13
j_call: TRBJ2-7
d_call: TRBD1
cdr3_aa: CAWGRDSSYEQYF
cdr3_nt: TGTGCCTGGGGACGGGACAGCTCCTACGAGCAGTACTTC

v_call: TRBV4-1
clone_size: NA
cdr3_length: 15
j_call: TRBJ1-2
d_call: NA
cdr3_aa: CASSLSGDTNYGYTF
cdr3_nt: TGCGCCAGCAGCCTAAGTGGGGATACTAACTATGGCTACACCTTC

v_call: TRBV5-4
clone_size: NA
cdr3_length: 15
j_call: TRBJ2-1
d_call: TRBD2
cdr3_aa: CASSPSGGSYNEQFF
cdr3_nt: TGTGCCAGCAGCCCTAGCGGGGGCTCCTACAATGAGCAGTTCTTC

v_call: TRBV3-1/TRBV3-2
clone_size: NA
cdr3_length: 15
j_call: TRBJ1-1
d_call: TRBD1
cdr3_aa: CASSHRDRVNTEAFF
cdr3_nt: TGTGCCAGCAGCCATCGGGACAGGGTGAACACTGAAGCTTTCTTT

v_call: TRBV9
clone_size: NA
cdr3_length: 14
j_call: TRBJ1-6
d_call: NA
cdr3_aa: CASSVGPNNSPLHF
cdr3_nt: TGTGCCAGCAGCGTAGGTCCAAATAATTCACCCCTCCACTTT

v_call: TRBV18
clone_size: NA
cdr3_length: 16
j_call: TRBJ2-2
d_call: TRBD1
cdr3_aa: CASSSQAGTGAGELFF
cdr3_nt: TGTGCCAGCTCTTCCCAAGCCGGGACAGGGGCCGGGGAGCTGTTTTTT

v_call: TRBV5-4
clone_size: NA
cdr3_length: 15
j_call: TRBJ1-1
d_call: NA
cdr3_aa: CASSLVAGMNTEAFF
cdr3_nt: TGTGCCAGCAGCTTGGTGGCGGGCATGAACACTGAAGCTTTCTTT

v_call: TRBV6-5
clone_size: NA
cdr3_length: 14
j_call: TRBJ2-2
d_call: TRBD1
cdr3_aa: CASSWDRGTGELFF
cdr3_nt: TGTGCCAGCAGTTGGGACAGGGGCACCGGGGAGCTGTTTTTT

v_call: TRBV3-1/TRBV3-2
clone_size: NA
cdr3_length: 17
j_call: TRBJ1-3
d_call: NA
cdr3_aa: CASSPSPRKSSGNTIYF
cdr3_nt: TGTGCCAGCAGCCCGTCTCCCAGGAAAAGCTCTGGAAACACCATATATTTT

v_call: TRBV25-1
clone_size: NA
cdr3_length: 13
j_call: TRBJ1-1
d_call: NA
cdr3_aa: CASSETVNTEAFF
cdr3_nt: TGTGCCAGCAGTGAGACAGTGAACACTGAAGCTTTCTTT